The rows below give T cell receptor beta chains drawn from one sample of a study of Graves' ophthalmopathy and Graves' hyperthyroidism. TCRdb reprocessed the multiplex PCR reads with MiXCR, giving one entry per CDR3 protein. The sample records about 660,000 distinct CDR3 sequences, under 50% being singletons. Sequences were obtained from peripheral blood. The receptors stem from an adult man with Graves' ophthalmopathy. The CDR3 runs from the conserved cysteine through the conserved F or W. Fields, in order: D gene, clone size, V gene, J gene, CDR3 protein, CDR3 DNA. The D gene is left open where the match is weak. Clone size is given for some rows only: seen once, a few or many times, or a class if the clone is expanded.

>TRBD1|many|TRBV24-1|TRBJ1-1
CAPAGTGALGSTEAFF
TGTGCCCCTGCCGGGACAGGGGCCCTCGGAAGCACTGAAGCTTTCTTT
>.|many|TRBV7-9|TRBJ2-7
CASSLSEQNSYEQYF
TGTGCCAGCAGCTTATCAGAACAGAACTCCTACGAGCAGTACTTC
>.|.|TRBV29-1|TRBJ1-1
CSVEDAGETEAFF
TGCAGCGTTGAAGACGCAGGGGAGACTGAAGCTTTCTTT
>.|many|TRBV12-3/TRBV12-4|TRBJ2-7
CASSLQAGQSHEQYF
TGTGCCAGCAGTCTTCAAGCCGGGCAGAGCCACGAGCAGTACTTC
>.|.|TRBV4-1|TRBJ1-1
CASSQKEGSTEAFF
TGCGCCAGCAGCCAGAAAGAGGGATCCACTGAAGCTTTCTTT
>.|.|TRBV25-1|TRBJ1-1
CASPRTTGNTEAFF
TGTGCCAGCCCCCGAACGACGGGGAACACTGAAGCTTTCTTT
>.|many|TRBV19|TRBJ1-1
CASRSDRANTEAFF
TGTGCCAGTAGGAGTGACAGAGCGAACACTGAAGCTTTCTTT
>.|.|TRBV7-9|TRBJ2-7
CASSLNPIPNEQYF
TGTGCCAGCAGCCTCAACCCGATCCCGAACGAACAGTACTTC
>TRBD2|many|TRBV12-3/TRBV12-4|TRBJ2-5
CASSTPGLPQETQYF
TGTGCCAGCAGTACGCCGGGACTACCTCAAGAGACCCAGTACTTC
>TRBD1|many|TRBV7-6|TRBJ2-2
CASSAGTGGTGELFF
TGTGCCAGCAGCGCCGGGACAGGGGGAACCGGGGAGCTGTTTTTT
>.|few|TRBV6-5|TRBJ1-1
CASSAQGATEAFF
TGTGCCAGCAGTGCCCAGGGTGCCACTGAAGCTTTCTTT
>.|many|TRBV5-5|TRBJ1-4
CASSLSHDNEKLFF
TGTGCCAGCAGCTTGTCCCATGATAATGAAAAACTGTTTTTT
>.|.|TRBV4-3|TRBJ1-2
CASSQDRLYGYTF
TGCGCCAGCAGCCAAGACAGGCTCTATGGCTACACCTTC
>.|.|TRBV20-1|TRBJ1-5
CSAWATGANQPQHF
TGCAGTGCCTGGGCAACAGGAGCCAATCAGCCCCAGCATTTT
>TRBD1|.|TRBV24-1|TRBJ1-4
CATSDPGQRNEKLFF
TGTGCCACCAGTGATCCGGGACAGCGGAATGAAAAACTGTTTTTT